This TCR beta chain stems from a study of blood T cell repertoires in COVID-19. Study details: Sample material is recorded as cDNA or gDNA derived from T cells, B-cell-depleted T cells, or PBMCs.

This CDR3 spans 14 amino acids. The ends lost 4 bases at V and 6 bases at J; junction bases unmatched: 9. The V gene's germline CDR1 is GTSNPN and CDR2 SVGIG (reference sequence). As processed by the authors: Amplification with reference gene primers provided the estimates of nucleated cell counts. Method: immunoSEQ multiplex PCR; TCRdb's copy keeps in-frame clones and lacks some. The V and J calls and the clone size are those of that table, but D and trimming were determined from the DNA. The sample has 270,000 or so clones, about 91% seen once. This rearrangement joins TRBV30 to TRBJ2-1; 7 bases are a match to TRBD2. This TCR was recovered from a woman between 40 and 55 years old with acute COVID-19. The sequenced sample consisted of PBMCs or T cells enriched from blood (not recorded which). CDR3 in amino acids: CAWTIGLDPNEQFF. The CDR3 nucleotides read TGTGCCTGGACCATTGGACTAGACCCCAATGAGCAGTTCTTC.